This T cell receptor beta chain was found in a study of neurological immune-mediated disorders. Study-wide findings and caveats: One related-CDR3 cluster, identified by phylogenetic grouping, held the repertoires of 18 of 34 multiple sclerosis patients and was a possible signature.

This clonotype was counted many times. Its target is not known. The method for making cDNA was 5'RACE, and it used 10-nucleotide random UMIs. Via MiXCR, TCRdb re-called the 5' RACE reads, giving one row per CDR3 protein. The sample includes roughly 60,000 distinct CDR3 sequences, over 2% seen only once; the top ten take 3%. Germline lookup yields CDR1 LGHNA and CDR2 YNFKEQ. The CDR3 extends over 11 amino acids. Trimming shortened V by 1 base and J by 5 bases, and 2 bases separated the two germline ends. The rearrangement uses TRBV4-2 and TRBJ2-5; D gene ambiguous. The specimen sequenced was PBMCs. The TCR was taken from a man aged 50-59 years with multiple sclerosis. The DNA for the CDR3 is TGTGCCAGCAGCCAAGCGGAGACCCAGTACTTC. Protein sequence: CASSQAETQYF.